These 6 T cell receptor beta chains were sequenced from one sample in a study of blood T cell repertoires in COVID-19. TCRdb's copy holds only in-frame clones and misses some; the assay was immunoSEQ multiplex PCR. The sample has roughly 32,000 clones; approximately 83% are singletons. The sequenced sample was peripheral blood. These receptors all come from a woman of 80 years or more with active or convalescent COVID-19.

This rearrangement joins TRBV27 to TRBJ2-1; D possibly corresponds to TRBD2 (6 bases). V was trimmed by 5 bases and J by 4 bases, leaving 15 bases between them. Germline-derived CDR1 and CDR2 are MNHEY and SMNVEV (reference sequence). This CDR3 contains 15 residues. The CDR3 DNA reads TGTGCCAGCAGTCCGCTTAGGAGGGAATACAATGAGCAGTTCTTC. It encodes CASSPLRREYNEQFF.

The chain recombines TRBV6-1 with TRBJ1-2, with D perhaps TRBD1 (5 bases). This CDR3 spans 15 amino acids. Trimming removed 2 bases at V and 8 bases at J, with 18 bases between. Germline V lookup: CDR1 MNHNS, CDR2 SASEGT. For the CDR3, the DNA is TGTGCCAGCAGTGAAAGATCCCAGGGCTTGCAAGGCTACACCTTC. Amino acid sequence: CASSERSQGLQGYTF.

V gene TRBV5-6 combines with J gene TRBJ1-1; 10 positions agree with TRBD1. CDR3 size: 16 residues. Trimming took 4 bases from V and 0 from J; bases not matched to a gene: 6. From germline, CDR1 is SGHDT and CDR2 YYEEEE. The CDR3 nucleotides are TGTGCCAGCAGCCGACGGACAGGGGGGATGAACACTGAAGCTTTCTTT. Its translation: CASSRRTGGMNTEAFF.

In its sample, this clone was seen a few times. V and J are TRBV18 and TRBJ1-2, with TRBD1 matching over 11 bases. CDR3 length: 15 amino acids. J lost 4 bases, V lost 3 bases, and 4 bases had no gene match. The germline V gene encodes CDR1 KGHSH and CDR2 LQKENI. Written as DNA, the CDR3 is TGTGCCAGCTCACCGGACAGGGGGCTTGGCTATGGCTACACCTTC. It translates to CASSPDRGLGYGYTF.

The chain joins TRBV27 to TRBJ1-1; 7 positions match TRBD1. V gave up 6 bases and J gave up 0 bases; unmatched junction bases: 16. The CDR3 covers 18 residues. CDR1 and CDR2 (germline): MNHEY, SMNVEV (reference sequence). The CDR3 protein is CASRPGQGEFSLNTEAFF. CDR3 coding DNA: TGTGCCAGCAGGCCTGGGCAGGGGGAGTTCTCCCTGAACACTGAAGCTTTCTTT.

The chain is built from TRBV2 and TRBJ1-1, with D uncertain. The CDR3 totals 13 residues. In germline, CDR1 is SNHLY, CDR2 FYNNEI. V was cut by 4 bases and J by 0 bases, with 6 bases left in between. For the CDR3, the DNA is TGTGCCAGCAGTGGACACTTGAACACTGAAGCTTTCTTT. Residues: CASSGHLNTEAFF.